This T cell receptor (beta chain) was captured by sequencing in a study of shared clonotypes between healthy human individuals. The CDR3 is 13 amino acids. V lost 1 base and J 2 bases, leaving 5 bases between the germline ends. Germline assignment: CDR1 SGDLS and CDR2 YYNGEE. This table comes from immunoSEQ multiplex PCR, and its TCRdb copy is limited to in-frame clones, with some not included. This table holds fewer than 3 million clones, 85% to 95% found once. Regarding this clone: Other DNA sequences within the sample encode an identical CDR3.

This chain joins TRBV9 and TRBJ2-3; D is unresolved. Sequenced: naive CD4+ T cells from PBMCs. Indicated subset: CD45RA+ positively selected. This sequence was found in a young man in good health. Some clones in this sample may be carry-over from other donors' samples. CDR3 sequence: CASSVSFTDTQYF. The CDR3 nucleotides read TGTGCCAGCAGCGTATCGTTCACAGATACGCAGTATTTT.